Given below is one T cell receptor (beta chain) in context. No antigen is known for it. Base qualities were left out, and no much larger clone turns up one base away. Enrolling through a virtual design, the prospective study's participants ranged in age from about 18 to 89 years and lived across about two dozen United States geographic areas. To assign participants to cohorts, the prospective study relied on clinical history that participants themselves reported in a screening survey and a study questionnaire. ImmuneRACE Cohort 3 recovered participants were defined by two consecutive negative NP/OP PCR tests, healthcare professional clearance, or symptom resolution. In the prospective study, whole blood, serum and a nasopharyngeal or oropharyngeal swab were collected from each participant by mobile phlebotomists. Prospective study participants could optionally give additional blood draws and questionnaires over a roughly 2-month period. Before DNA extraction, prospective study blood samples were shipped either frozen or at room temperature.

Including the terminal cysteine and phenylalanine, the CDR3 comprises 14 residues. CDR3 DNA is the only sequence kept; it has 42 bases, read in frame from the first base. From the germline V gene, CDR1 is SGDLS and CDR2 is YYNGEE. The trim is 2 bases for V and 5 bases for J, with a gap of 14 bases between the germline ends. TCRbeta CDR3 regions were amplified from genomic DNA by means of the immunoSEQ Assay, a bias-controlled multiplex PCR. Turning to the authors' computational methods: Within the assay, amplification of reference gene primers was used to estimate how many nucleated cells each sample contained. To quantify the absolute abundance of each unique TCRbeta CDR3 rearrangement, sequence reads were collapsed and filtered. Productive Simpson clonality was computed per sample as the square root of Simpson's diversity index over productive rearrangements. The clones in this table, taken by TCRdb from immuneACCESS, are in-frame only. Not every clone is retained; where verified, under half of the shortfall comes from an unresolved V gene, and the cause of the rest is unknown. Clone size and the V and J calls come from that table; the DNA yielded D and trimming. A total of about 300,000 clones appear in this sample, nearly 90% of them only once. Approximately 5.3% of the sample is in the top ten clones.

This record comes from a study of blood T cell repertoires in COVID-19 (dated by TCRdb to 2019 to 2021). Describing the broader study: The collaborator samples originated in the United States, Italy and Spain and spanned the acute and convalescent phases of COVID-19. Samples were obtained from the ongoing ImmuneRACE study (first 160 participants) and from about 1,300 subjects provided by 6 global collaborators. HLA class I and class II types, where available, came from metadata supplied by the sample provider rather than from assay-based typing. A de-identified subject ID, COVID-19 status, age in years and sex were almost always included in the sample metadata. The material from the prospective study consisted of cDNA or gDNA derived from T cells, B-cell-depleted T cells, or PBMCs. Subjects who had been exposed to COVID-19, were actively infected with it, or had recovered from it provided the deeply sampled blood TCRbeta repertoires that made up the dataset. The repertoires were made available in a free public database intended to serve as a resource for research on the immune response to SARS-CoV-2. Overall study outcomes, separate from this receptor: Clinical and demographic metadata were provided uncurated, with the amount varying by source and participant.

The chain is made from TRBV9 and TRBJ2-7; TRBD1 is a possible D gene, resting on 7 matching bases. Sequencing used PBMCs or T cells enriched from blood (not recorded which). The TCR was taken from a woman under 40 who had recovered from COVID-19. The CDR3 in this case is CASSVGTAGHEQYF. The DNA is TGTGCCAGCAGCGTTGGGACAGCGGGCCACGAGCAGTACTTC.